These 23 T cell receptor beta chains were sequenced from one sample in a study of cytomegalovirus exposure and HLA in healthy donors. In the PCR, 60 Vbeta and 13 Jbeta primers were used. Some clones are missing from TCRdb's copy, which holds only in-frame ones; the method was immunoSEQ multiplex PCR. The sample holds fewer than 250,000 clones, over 75% seen once. Sequencing input: PBMCs. These receptors originate from a male donor in good health and CMV-seronegative.

This chain links TRBV5-8 with TRBJ2-3; TRBD1 agrees at 9 bases. The CDR3 sequence is 17 residues long. The germline gives CDR1 SGHTS, CDR2 YDEGEE. After removal of 3 bases from V and 4 bases from J, the junction contained 12 bases not matched to a gene. The CDR3 loop reads CASSSAGGTGMADTQYF. As DNA, the CDR3 is TGTGCCAGCAGCTCAGCCGGGGGGACAGGGATGGCAGATACGCAGTATTTT. The variable domain in full, with the rest retrieved from reference TRBV5-8 and TRBJ2-3, is EAGVTQSPTHLIKTRGQQATLRCSPISGHTSVYWYQQALGLGLQFLLWYDEGEERNRGNFPPRFSGRQFPNYSSELNVNALELEDSALYLCASSSAGGTGMADTQYFGPGTRLTVL.

The chain joins TRBV10-1 to TRBJ1-4; TRBD1 is a possible D gene (6 bases). Trimming pared 7 bases from V and 7 bases from J, leaving 19 bases between. The CDR3 extends over 15 amino acids. Germline V lookup: CDR1 WNHNN, CDR2 SYGVQD (reference sequence). The CDR3 protein is CASNEWGGACEKLFF. DNA of the CDR3: TGCGCCAGCAACGAATGGGGGGGGGCTTGTGAAAAACTGTTTTTT.

The chain employs TRBV28 and TRBJ2-7; D may be TRBD2 (6 bases). The CDR3 totals 12 residues. Between the trimmed V and J ends, which lost 6 bases and 3 bases, there was a span of 9 bases. CDR1 and CDR2 (germline): MDHEN, SYDVKM. CDR3 DNA sequence: TGTGCCAGCAGCACAGCGGGCTACGAGCAGTACTTC. Protein product: CASSTAGYEQYF.

The genes are TRBV4-2 and TRBJ2-5; weak D call: TRBD2 (6 bases). With 1 base removed from V and 7 bases from J, the gap between germline ends came to 13 bases. Germline CDR1 and CDR2: LGHNA and YNFKEQ. The length of the CDR3 is 14 residues. CDR3 protein: CASSQGNGRGTQYF. In DNA, the CDR3 is TGTGCCAGCAGCCAAGGGAACGGGAGAGGGACCCAGTACTTC.

The chain recombines TRBV19 with TRBJ2-3; TRBD2 agrees at 7 bases. Germline CDR1 is LNHDA and CDR2 is SQIVND (reference sequence). CDR3 length: 15 amino acids. Trimming at V came to 3 bases and at J to 5 bases, leaving 8 bases not matched to a gene. CDR3 in amino acids: CASSMSPSGIDTQYF. CDR3 in DNA: TGTGCCAGTAGTATGTCGCCTAGCGGTATAGATACGCAGTATTTT.

This clone has just a few counts. This sequence joins TRBV19 and TRBJ1-2; 9 bases line up with TRBD1. Unmatched junction bases numbered 16, after V lost 9 bases and J lost 2 bases. The CDR3 extends over 17 amino acids. Germline CDR1 LNHDA, CDR2 SQIVND (reference sequence). This CDR3 reads CASLGGTGIPSNYGYTF. The CDR3 DNA follows: TGTGCCAGCCTCGGGGGGACAGGGATCCCCTCCAACTATGGCTACACCTTC.

The chain couples TRBV7-9 to TRBJ2-3, with D possibly matching TRBD2 (5 bases). The CDR3 runs to 18 residues. Trimming removed 0 bases at V and 2 bases at J, with 18 bases between. Germline values: CDR1 SEHNR, CDR2 FQNEAQ (reference sequence). The CDR3 sequence is CASSLAVRGERSTDTQYF. CDR3 nucleotide sequence: TGTGCCAGCAGCTTAGCGGTTCGTGGGGAGCGGTCCACAGATACGCAGTATTTT. Based on the CDR3 plus reference TRBV7-9 and TRBJ2-3, the full variable domain is DTGVSQNPRHKITKRGQNVTFRCDPISEHNRLYWYRQTLGQGPEFLTYFQNEAQLEKSRLLSDRFSAERPKGSFSTLEIQRTEQGDSAMYLCASSLAVRGERSTDTQYFGPGTRLTVL.

The CDR3: CASSLGGGWGTDTQYF. The CDR3 DNA reads TGTGCCAGCAGCTTAGGGGGGGGGTGGGGCACAGATACGCAGTATTTT. This chain uses TRBV7-7 with TRBJ2-3, with 7 positions matching TRBD2. The V gene end was trimmed by 1 base and the J gene end by 1 base; junction bases not matched to a gene: 5. The CDR3 is made up of 16 amino acids. Germline V gene lookup returns CDR1 SSHAT and CDR2 FNYEAQ (reference sequence). Full variable domain (remainder filled in from reference TRBV7-7 and TRBJ2-3): GAGVSQSPRYKVTKRGQDVTLRCDPISSHATLYWYQQALGQGPEFLTYFNYEAQPDKSGLPSDRFSAERPEGSISTLTIQRTEQRDSAMYRCASSLGGGWGTDTQYFGPGTRLTVL.

This chain joins TRBV28 and TRBJ2-7; D not resolved. Germline V gene data show CDR1 as MDHEN and CDR2 as SYDVKM. The CDR3 loop spans 11 amino acids. V lost 8 bases and J lost 9, with 14 bases in between. CDR3 loop: CASALHRGQYF. The CDR3 region has the DNA TGTGCCAGCGCTCTCCACCGAGGGCAGTACTTC.

The chain combines TRBV7-2 with TRBJ1-5; 7 positions agree with TRBD1. From germline, CDR1 is SGHTA and CDR2 FQGNSA. V lost 6 bases to trimming and J lost 3 bases; unmatched junction nucleotides: 5. This CDR3 has 14 residues. The DNA for the CDR3 is TGTGCCAGCAGTGGACAGGTGCACAATCAGCCCCAGCATTTT. Translating it yields CASSGQVHNQPQHF. Together with reference TRBV7-2 and TRBJ1-5, the CDR3 gives the full variable domain: GAGVSQSPSNKVTEKGKDVELRCDPISGHTALYWYRQSLGQGLEFLIYFQGNSAPDKSGLPSDRFSAERTGGSVSTLTIQRTQQEDSAVYLCASSGQVHNQPQHFGDGTRLSIL.

The chain employs TRBV19 and TRBJ2-7, with 10 bases lining up with TRBD2. The CDR3 spans 16 residues. Germline lookup yields CDR1 LNHDA and CDR2 SQIVND (reference sequence). V lost 3 bases and J lost 0; bases outside the gene matches: 5. The CDR3 nucleotides are TGTGCCAGTAGTATCTCTAGCGGGGGTGCCTCCTACGAGCAGTACTTC. It specifies CASSISSGGASYEQYF.

This clone was seen a handful of times. This chain's CDR3 is CASSIVSEGNQPQHF. The CDR3 DNA sequence: TGTGCCAGTAGTATTGTCTCGGAGGGCAATCAGCCCCAGCATTTT. The gene calls are TRBV19 and TRBJ1-5; D is uncertain. Trimming pared 3 bases from V and 2 bases from J, leaving 11 bases between. Germline V gives CDR1 LNHDA, CDR2 SQIVND (reference sequence). This CDR3 region has 15 residues.

This clone was observed a few times. V is TRBV19 and J is TRBJ2-3, with D maybe TRBD1 (7 bases). Trimming cost V 2 bases and J 2 bases, with 23 bases left between them. Per germline, CDR1 LNHDA and CDR2 SQIVND (reference sequence). The CDR3 covers 19 residues. The CDR3 DNA sequence: TGTGCCAGTAGTATACCCCCGGGAGCGGCAGGGGGGCACACAGATACGCAGTATTTT. This sequence encodes CASSIPPGAAGGHTDTQYF.

The V gene is TRBV13, the J gene TRBJ2-1; 7 positions match TRBD1. J lost 2 bases, V lost 2 bases, and 6 bases had no gene match. The germline CDR1 and CDR2 sequences are PRHDT and FYEKMQ (reference sequence). CDR3 length: 16 amino acids. This CDR3 reads CASSLFGGQTYNEQFF. The CDR3 DNA follows: TGTGCCAGCAGCTTATTTGGGGGACAGACCTACAATGAGCAGTTCTTC.

The chain uses TRBV27 and TRBJ2-1; TRBD2 is a possible D gene (7 bases). The CDR3 totals 14 residues. Germline V gene data show CDR1 as MNHEY and CDR2 as SMNVEV (reference sequence). V lost 6 bases and J lost 6, with 15 bases in between. The CDR3 region has the DNA TGTGCCAGCAGGTCTGGGGGGGCATTCAATGAGCAGTTCTTC. The encoded protein is CASRSGGAFNEQFF.

V is TRBV18 and J is TRBJ1-2, with a tentative D call TRBD1 (5 bases). Trimming cost V 5 bases and J 1 base, with 8 bases left between them. CDR3 length equals 13 residues. From germline, CDR1 is KGHSH and CDR2 LQKENI. The CDR3 spells CASSTTVNYGYTF. CDR3 DNA: TGTGCCAGCTCAACGACAGTTAACTATGGCTACACCTTC. Full variable domain (rest looked up from reference TRBV18 and TRBJ1-2): NAGVMQNPRHLVRRRGQEARLRCSPMKGHSHVYWYRQLPEEGLKFMVYLQKENIIDESGMPKERFSAEFPKEGPSILRIQQVVRGDSAAYFCASSTTVNYGYTFGSGTRLTVV.

The rearrangement links TRBV5-1 to TRBJ2-1; 13 positions match TRBD2. The ends lost 2 bases at V and 3 bases at J; junction bases unmatched: 2. This CDR3 spans 16 amino acids. Germline lookup yields CDR1 SGHRS and CDR2 YFSETQ. The CDR3, as DNA: TGCGCCAGCAGCTTCGGACTAGCGGGGGTCTACAATGAGCAGTTCTTC. Amino acid sequence: CASSFGLAGVYNEQFF.

V and J are TRBV7-2 and TRBJ1-2; TRBD1 is a possible D gene (6 bases). V was trimmed by 7 bases and J by 7 bases, leaving 13 bases between them. The CDR3 spans 12 residues. The germline V gene has CDR1 SGHTA and CDR2 FQGNSA. CDR3 nucleotides: TGTGCCAGCACCCTACAGGGCGGTGGCTACACCTTC. It is translated as CASTLQGGGYTF.

The CDR3 sequence is CASSIGGQDNSPLHF. The CDR3 DNA reads TGTGCCAGTAGTATCGGAGGACAGGATAATTCACCCCTCCACTTT. The chain recombines TRBV19 with TRBJ1-6; TRBD1 matches 7 bases. CDR1 is LNHDA, CDR2 SQIVND, per germline (reference sequence). After removal of 3 bases from V and 5 bases from J, the junction contained 4 bases not matched to a gene. This CDR3 spans 15 amino acids.

This chain links TRBV4-3 with TRBJ1-5, with TRBD1 matching over 7 bases. The CDR3 runs to 16 residues. Trimming took 0 bases from V and 7 from J; bases not matched to a gene: 9. The V gene's germline CDR1 is LGHNA and CDR2 YSLEER. The CDR3 spells CASSQDRDSLVQPQHF. The CDR3 region has the DNA TGCGCCAGCAGCCAAGATCGGGACAGCTTGGTACAGCCCCAGCATTTT.

The rearrangement uses TRBV5-8 and TRBJ1-5; TRBD1 matches 11 bases. CDR3 length: 14 residues. Germline assignment: CDR1 SGHTS and CDR2 YDEGEE. The J segment lost 8 bases and the V segment lost 4 bases, leaving 5 bases of the junction unmatched. The chain's CDR3 is CASSPGQGGEPQHF. The CDR3 bases are TGTGCCAGCAGCCCGGGACAGGGGGGGGAGCCCCAGCATTTT.

The chain couples TRBV2 to TRBJ2-1, with 9 bases lining up with TRBD1. V gave up 7 bases and J gave up 10 bases; unmatched junction bases: 11. CDR1 SNHLY and CDR2 FYNNEI come from the germline V gene. This CDR3 contains 14 residues. CDR3 coding DNA: TGTGCCAGCAAGGGACAGGGAGGGAGAATGGAGCAGTTCTTC. Its translation: CASKGQGGRMEQFF.

The chain has TRBV4-1 and TRBJ1-1; no reliable D call. Germline assignment: CDR1 MGHRA and CDR2 YSYEKL. V lost 1 base and J 5 bases, leaving 11 bases between the germline ends. The CDR3 covers 14 residues. CDR3 protein: CASSQVGVVTEAFF. The CDR3 nucleotides read TGCGCCAGCAGCCAAGTGGGCGTGGTAACTGAAGCTTTCTTT.